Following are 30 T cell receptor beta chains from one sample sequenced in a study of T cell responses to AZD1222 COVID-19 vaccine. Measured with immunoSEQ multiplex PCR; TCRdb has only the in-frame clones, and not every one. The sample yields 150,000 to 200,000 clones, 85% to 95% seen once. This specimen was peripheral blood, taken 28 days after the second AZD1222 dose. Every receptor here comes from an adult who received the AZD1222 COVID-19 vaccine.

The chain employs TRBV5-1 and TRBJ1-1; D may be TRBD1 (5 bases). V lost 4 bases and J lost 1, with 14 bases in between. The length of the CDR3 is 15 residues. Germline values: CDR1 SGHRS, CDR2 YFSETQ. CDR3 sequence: CASSDPGRTNTEAFF. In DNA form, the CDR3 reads TGCGCCAGCAGCGACCCGGGACGGACGAACACTGAAGCTTTCTTT.

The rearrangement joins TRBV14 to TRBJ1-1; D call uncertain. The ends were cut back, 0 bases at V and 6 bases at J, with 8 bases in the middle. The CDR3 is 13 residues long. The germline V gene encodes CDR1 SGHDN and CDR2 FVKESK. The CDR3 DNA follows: TGTGCCAGCAGCCAAGACCTAAGGGCTGAAGCTTTCTTT. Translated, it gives CASSQDLRAEAFF.

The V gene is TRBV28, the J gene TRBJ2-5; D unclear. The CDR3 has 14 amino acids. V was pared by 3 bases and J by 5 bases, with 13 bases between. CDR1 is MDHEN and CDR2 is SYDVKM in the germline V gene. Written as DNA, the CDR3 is TGTGCCAGCAGTTTTGGCCTGCAAGGGGAGACCCAGTACTTC. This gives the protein CASSFGLQGETQYF.

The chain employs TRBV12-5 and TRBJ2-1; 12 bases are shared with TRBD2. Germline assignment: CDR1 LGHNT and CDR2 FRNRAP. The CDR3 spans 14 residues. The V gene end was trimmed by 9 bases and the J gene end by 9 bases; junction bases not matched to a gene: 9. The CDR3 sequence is CASKTSGRGAEQFF. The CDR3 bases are TGTGCTAGCAAGACTAGCGGGAGAGGGGCTGAGCAGTTCTTC.

The CDR3 spells CASSQTAGTSYEQYF. CDR3 sequence (DNA): TGTGCCAGCAGCCAAACGGCCGGGACTAGCTACGAGCAGTACTTC. The chain joins TRBV4-2 to TRBJ2-7; TRBD2 agrees at 8 bases. V lost 2 bases, J lost 3 bases, and 6 bases stayed unmatched. Germline V gives CDR1 LGHNA, CDR2 YNFKEQ. The CDR3 spans 15 residues.

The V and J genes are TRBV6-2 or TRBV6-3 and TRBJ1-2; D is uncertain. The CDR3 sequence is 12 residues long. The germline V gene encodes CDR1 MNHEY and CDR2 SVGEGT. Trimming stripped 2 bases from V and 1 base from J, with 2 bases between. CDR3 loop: CASSYGNYGYTF. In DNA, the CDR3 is TGTGCCAGCAGTTACGGTAACTATGGCTACACCTTC.

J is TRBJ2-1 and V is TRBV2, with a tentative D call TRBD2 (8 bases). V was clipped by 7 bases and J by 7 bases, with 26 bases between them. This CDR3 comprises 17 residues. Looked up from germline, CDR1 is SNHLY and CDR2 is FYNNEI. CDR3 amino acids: CASIRPGGTAPGNEQFF. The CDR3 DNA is TGTGCCAGCATTAGGCCGGGAGGGACAGCCCCGGGAAATGAGCAGTTCTTC.

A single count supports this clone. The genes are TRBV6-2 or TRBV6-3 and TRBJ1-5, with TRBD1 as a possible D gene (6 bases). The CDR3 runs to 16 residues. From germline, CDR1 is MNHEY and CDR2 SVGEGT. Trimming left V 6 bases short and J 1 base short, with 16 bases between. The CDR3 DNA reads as TGTGCCAGCAGCCATGGGGGGCATGGGAGCAATCAGCCCCAGCATTTT. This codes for CASSHGGHGSNQPQHF.

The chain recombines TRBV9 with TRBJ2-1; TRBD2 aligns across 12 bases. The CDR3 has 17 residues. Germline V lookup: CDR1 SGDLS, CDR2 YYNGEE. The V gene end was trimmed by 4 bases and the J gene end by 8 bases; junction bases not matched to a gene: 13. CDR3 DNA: TGTGCCAGCAGCCTAGGCCCGACTAGCGGGAGAGGTCATGAGCAGTTCTTC. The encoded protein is CASSLGPTSGRGHEQFF.

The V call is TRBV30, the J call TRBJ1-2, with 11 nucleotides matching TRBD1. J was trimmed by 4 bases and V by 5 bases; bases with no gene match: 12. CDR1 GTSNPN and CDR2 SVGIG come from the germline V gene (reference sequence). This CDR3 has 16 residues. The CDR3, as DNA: TGTGCCTGGTCTGGACAGGGGGCGTATCCAATCTATGGCTACACCTTC. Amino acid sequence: CAWSGQGAYPIYGYTF.

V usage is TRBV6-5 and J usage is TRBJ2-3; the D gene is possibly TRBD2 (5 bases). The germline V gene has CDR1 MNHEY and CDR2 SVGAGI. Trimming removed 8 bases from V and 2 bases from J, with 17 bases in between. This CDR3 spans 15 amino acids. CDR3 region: CASPKSGQVTDTQYF. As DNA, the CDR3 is TGTGCCAGCCCTAAGAGCGGCCAGGTCACAGATACGCAGTATTTT.

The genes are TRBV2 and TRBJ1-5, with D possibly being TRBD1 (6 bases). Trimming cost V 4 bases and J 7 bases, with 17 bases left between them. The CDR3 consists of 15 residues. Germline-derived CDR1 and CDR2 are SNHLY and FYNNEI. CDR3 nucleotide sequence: TGTGCCAGCAGTGTGGGGGCAGGGAACAGACAGCCCCAGCATTTT. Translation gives CASSVGAGNRQPQHF.

CDR3 bases: TGTGCCAGCTCACCCTCCGGTGGGAACACCGGGGAGCTGTTTTTT. Protein: CASSPSGGNTGELFF. The chain employs TRBV18 and TRBJ2-2; unclear D gene. The CDR3 totals 15 residues. The germline V gene has CDR1 KGHSH and CDR2 LQKENI. The V end lost 3 bases, the J end lost 1 base, and 9 bases lay between the germline ends.

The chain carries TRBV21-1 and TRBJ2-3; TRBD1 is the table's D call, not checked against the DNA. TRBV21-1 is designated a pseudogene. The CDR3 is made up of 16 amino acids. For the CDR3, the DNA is TGTGCCAGCAGCAAAGTTCCAGGGTGCTTCACAGATACGCAGTATTTT. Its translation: CASSKVPGCFTDTQYF.

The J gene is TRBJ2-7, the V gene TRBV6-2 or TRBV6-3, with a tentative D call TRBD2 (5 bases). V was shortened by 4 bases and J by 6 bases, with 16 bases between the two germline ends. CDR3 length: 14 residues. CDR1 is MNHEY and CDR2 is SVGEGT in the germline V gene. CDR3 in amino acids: CASSSPLRSGEQYF. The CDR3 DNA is TGTGCCAGCAGTTCCCCCCTAAGGAGCGGCGAGCAGTACTTC.

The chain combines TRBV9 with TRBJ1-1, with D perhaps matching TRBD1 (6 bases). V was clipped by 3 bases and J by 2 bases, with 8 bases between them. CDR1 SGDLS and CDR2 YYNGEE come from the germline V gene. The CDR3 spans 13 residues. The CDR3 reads CASSEGVNTEAFF. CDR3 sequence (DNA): TGTGCCAGCAGCGAGGGGGTTAACACTGAAGCTTTCTTT. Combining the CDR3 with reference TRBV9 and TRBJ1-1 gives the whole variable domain DSGVTQTPKHLITATGQRVTLRCSPRSGDLSVYWYQQSLDQGLQFLIQYYNGEERAKGNILERFSAQQFPDLHSELNLSSLELGDSALYFCASSEGVNTEAFFGQGTRLTVV.

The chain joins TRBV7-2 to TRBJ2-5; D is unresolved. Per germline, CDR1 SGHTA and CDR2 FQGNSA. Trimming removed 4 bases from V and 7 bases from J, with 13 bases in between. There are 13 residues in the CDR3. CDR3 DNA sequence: TGTGCCAGCAGCTCGGATTTCCGCGGGACCCAGTACTTC. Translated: CASSSDFRGTQYF.

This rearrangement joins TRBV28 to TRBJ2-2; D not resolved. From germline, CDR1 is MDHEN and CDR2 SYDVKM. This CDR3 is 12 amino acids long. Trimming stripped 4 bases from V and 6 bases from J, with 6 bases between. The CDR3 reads CASSSYPGELFF. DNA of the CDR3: TGTGCCAGCAGTTCGTACCCCGGGGAGCTGTTTTTT.

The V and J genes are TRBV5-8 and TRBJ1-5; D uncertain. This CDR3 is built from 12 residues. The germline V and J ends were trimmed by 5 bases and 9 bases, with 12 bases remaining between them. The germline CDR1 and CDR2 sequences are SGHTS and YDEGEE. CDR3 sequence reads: CASSVRLGPQHF. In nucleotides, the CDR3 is TGTGCCAGCAGTGTCCGGTTGGGGCCCCAGCATTTT.

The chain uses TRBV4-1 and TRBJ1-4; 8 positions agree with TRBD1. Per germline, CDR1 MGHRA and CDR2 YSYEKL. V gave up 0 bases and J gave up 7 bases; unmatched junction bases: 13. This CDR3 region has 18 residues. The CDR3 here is CASSQETGTGGMGEKLFF. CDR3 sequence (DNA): TGCGCCAGCAGCCAAGAAACCGGGACAGGAGGTATGGGTGAAAAACTGTTTTTT.

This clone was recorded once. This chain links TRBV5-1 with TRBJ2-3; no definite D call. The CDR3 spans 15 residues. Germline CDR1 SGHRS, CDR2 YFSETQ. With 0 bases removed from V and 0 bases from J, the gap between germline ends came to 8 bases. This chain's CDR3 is CASSLARASTDTQYF. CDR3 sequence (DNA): TGCGCCAGCAGCTTGGCCCGCGCCAGCACAGATACGCAGTATTTT.

The CDR3 DNA reads as TGTGCCAGCAGCTTAGAGGGGGGGTTCACCGGGGAGCTGTTTTTT. Translated, it gives CASSLEGGFTGELFF. The chain joins TRBV7-2 to TRBJ2-2, with D possibly being TRBD2 (7 bases). The V end was cut by 1 base, the J end by 4 bases, with 10 bases between. CDR3 size: 15 residues. Looked up from germline, CDR1 is SGHTA and CDR2 is FQGNSA.

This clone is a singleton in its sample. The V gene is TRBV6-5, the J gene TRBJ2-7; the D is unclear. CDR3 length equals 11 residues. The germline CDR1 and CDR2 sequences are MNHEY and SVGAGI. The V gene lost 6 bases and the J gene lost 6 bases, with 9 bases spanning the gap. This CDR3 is CASRREGEQYF. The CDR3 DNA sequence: TGTGCCAGCAGAAGGGAAGGCGAGCAGTACTTC.

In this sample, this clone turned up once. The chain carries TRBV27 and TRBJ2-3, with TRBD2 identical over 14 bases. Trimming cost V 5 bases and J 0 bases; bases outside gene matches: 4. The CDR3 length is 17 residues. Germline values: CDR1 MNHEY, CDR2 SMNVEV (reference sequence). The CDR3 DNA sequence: TGTGCCAGCAGTCGGACTAGCGGGAGGTATAGCACAGATACGCAGTATTTT. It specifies CASSRTSGRYSTDTQYF.

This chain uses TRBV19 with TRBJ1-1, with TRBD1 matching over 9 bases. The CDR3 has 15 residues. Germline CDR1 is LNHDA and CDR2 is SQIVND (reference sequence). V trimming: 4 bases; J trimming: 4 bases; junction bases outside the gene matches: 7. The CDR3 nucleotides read TGTGCCAGTAGTAAATCGACAGGGGGGAGCACTGAAGCTTTCTTT. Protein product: CASSKSTGGSTEAFF. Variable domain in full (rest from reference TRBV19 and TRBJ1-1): DGGITQSPKYLFRKEGQNVTLSCEQNLNHDAMYWYRQDPGQGLRLIYYSQIVNDFQKGDIAEGYSVSREKKESFPLTVTSAQKNPTAFYLCASSKSTGGSTEAFFGQGTRLTVV.

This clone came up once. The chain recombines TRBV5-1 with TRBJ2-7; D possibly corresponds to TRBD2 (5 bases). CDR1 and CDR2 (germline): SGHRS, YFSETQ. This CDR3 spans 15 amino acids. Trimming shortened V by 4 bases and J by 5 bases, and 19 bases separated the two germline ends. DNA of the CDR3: TGCGCCAGCAGCGGAGGATCAACTAGTCTTGACGAGCAGTACTTC. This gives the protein CASSGGSTSLDEQYF.

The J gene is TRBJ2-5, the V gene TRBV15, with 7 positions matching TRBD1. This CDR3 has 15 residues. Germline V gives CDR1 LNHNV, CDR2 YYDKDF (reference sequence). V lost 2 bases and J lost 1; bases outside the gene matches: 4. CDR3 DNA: TGTGCCACCAGCAGACCGGGGACAGCCCAAGAGACCCAGTACTTC. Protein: CATSRPGTAQETQYF.

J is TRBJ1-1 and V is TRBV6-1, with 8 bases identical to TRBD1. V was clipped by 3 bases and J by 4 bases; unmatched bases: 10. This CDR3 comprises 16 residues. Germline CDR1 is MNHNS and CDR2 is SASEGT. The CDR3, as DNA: TGTGCCAGCAGTGAGGGTATTGGACAGGGTGGCACTGAAGCTTTCTTT. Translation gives CASSEGIGQGGTEAFF.

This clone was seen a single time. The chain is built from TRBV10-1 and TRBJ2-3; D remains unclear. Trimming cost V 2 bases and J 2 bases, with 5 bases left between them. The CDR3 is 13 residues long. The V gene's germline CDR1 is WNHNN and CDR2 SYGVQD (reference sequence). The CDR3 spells CASSEVATDTQYF. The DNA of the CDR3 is TGCGCCAGCAGTGAGGTGGCCACAGATACGCAGTATTTT.

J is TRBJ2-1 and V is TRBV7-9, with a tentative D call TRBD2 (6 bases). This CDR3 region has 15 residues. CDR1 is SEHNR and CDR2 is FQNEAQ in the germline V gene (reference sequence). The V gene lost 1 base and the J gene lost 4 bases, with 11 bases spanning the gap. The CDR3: CASSLVSGPYNEQFF. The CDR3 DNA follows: TGTGCCAGCAGCTTAGTTAGCGGACCGTACAATGAGCAGTTCTTC.